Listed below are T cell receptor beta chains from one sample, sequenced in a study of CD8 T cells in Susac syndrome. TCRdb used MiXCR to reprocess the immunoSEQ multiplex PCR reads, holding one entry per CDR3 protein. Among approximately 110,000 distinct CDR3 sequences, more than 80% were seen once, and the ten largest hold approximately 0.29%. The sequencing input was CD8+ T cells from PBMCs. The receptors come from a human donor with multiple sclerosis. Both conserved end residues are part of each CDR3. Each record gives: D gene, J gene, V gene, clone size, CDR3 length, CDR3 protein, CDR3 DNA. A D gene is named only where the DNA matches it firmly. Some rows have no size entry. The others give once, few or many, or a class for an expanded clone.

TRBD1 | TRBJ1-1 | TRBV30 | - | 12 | CAWLTGATEAFF | TGTGCCTGGCTTACAGGGGCCACTGAAGCTTTCTTT
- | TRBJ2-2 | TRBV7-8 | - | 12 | CASRLPTGELFF | TGTGCCAGCAGACTCCCCACCGGGGAGCTGTTTTTT
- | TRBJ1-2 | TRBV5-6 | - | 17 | CASSLAGAGSPHYGYTF | TGTGCCAGCAGCTTGGCCGGGGCAGGCTCTCCCCACTATGGCTACACCTTC
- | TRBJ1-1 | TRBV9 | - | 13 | CASSAAANTEAFF | TGTGCCAGCAGCGCGGCCGCGAACACTGAAGCTTTCTTT
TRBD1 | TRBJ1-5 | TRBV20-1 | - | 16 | CSARDHQGDSNQPQHF | TGCAGTGCTAGGGACCACCAGGGGGATAGCAATCAGCCCCAGCATTTT
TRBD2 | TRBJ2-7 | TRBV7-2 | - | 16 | CASSLASGGPSYEQYF | TGTGCCAGCAGCTTAGCTAGCGGGGGGCCCTCCTACGAGCAGTACTTC
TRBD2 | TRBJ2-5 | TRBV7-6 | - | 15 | CASSPPSGGRETQYF | TGTGCCAGCAGCCCGCCGTCGGGGGGGCGGGAGACCCAGTACTTC
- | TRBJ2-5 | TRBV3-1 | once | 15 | CASSQGADIQETQYF | TGTGCCAGCAGCCAAGGGGCGGACATCCAAGAGACCCAGTACTTC
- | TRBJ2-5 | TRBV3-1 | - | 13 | CASTPGAEETQYF | TGTGCCAGCACCCCAGGGGCGGAGGAGACCCAGTACTTC
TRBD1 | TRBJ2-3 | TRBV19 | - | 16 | CASSQQGARSTDTQYF | TGTGCCAGTAGCCAACAGGGGGCTCGGAGCACAGATACGCAGTATTTT
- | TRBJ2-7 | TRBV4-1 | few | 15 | CASSQDGGDFDEQYF | TGCGCCAGCAGCCAAGATGGAGGGGACTTCGACGAGCAGTACTTC
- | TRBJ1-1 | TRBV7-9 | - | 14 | CASSLVSGRAEAFF | TGTGCCAGCAGCTTAGTTTCAGGGAGGGCTGAAGCTTTCTTT
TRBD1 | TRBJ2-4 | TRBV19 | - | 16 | CASTKDRGLAKNIQYF | TGTGCCAGTACCAAGGACAGGGGTCTGGCCAAAAACATTCAGTACTTC
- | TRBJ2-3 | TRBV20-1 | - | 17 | CSARDAWQAQSTDTQYF | TGCAGTGCTAGAGATGCCTGGCAAGCGCAAAGCACAGATACGCAGTATTTT
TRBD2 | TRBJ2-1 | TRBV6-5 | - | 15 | CASSSPGLAYNEQFF | TGTGCCAGCAGCTCTCCCGGACTAGCATACAATGAGCAGTTCTTC
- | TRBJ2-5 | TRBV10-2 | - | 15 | CASSEFAGPEQTQYF | TGCGCCAGCAGTGAGTTTGCAGGGCCGGAGCAGACCCAGTACTTC
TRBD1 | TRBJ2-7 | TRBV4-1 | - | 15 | CASTPHDRGRYEQYF | TGCGCCAGCACCCCACACGACAGGGGGCGATACGAGCAGTACTTC
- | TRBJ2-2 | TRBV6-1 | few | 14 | CASKWGYNTGELFF | TGTGCCAGCAAGTGGGGGTACAACACCGGGGAGCTGTTTTTT
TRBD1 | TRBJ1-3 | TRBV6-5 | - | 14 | CASGQGPPGNTIYF | TGTGCCAGCGGACAGGGCCCACCTGGAAACACCATATATTTT
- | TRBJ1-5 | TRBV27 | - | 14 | CASSRERGGQPQHF | TGTGCCAGCAGCCGCGAACGGGGTGGCCAGCCCCAGCATTTT
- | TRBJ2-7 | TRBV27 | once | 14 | CASSSAGTAAEQYF | TGTGCCAGCAGTTCCGCAGGGACCGCGGCGGAGCAGTACTTC
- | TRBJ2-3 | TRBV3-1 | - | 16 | CASSLAPLSFTDTQYF | TGTGCCAGCAGCCTAGCTCCTCTCTCCTTTACAGATACGCAGTATTTT
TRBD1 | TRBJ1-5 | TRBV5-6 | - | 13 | CASSQGGRQPQHF | TGTGCCAGCAGCCAGGGGGGTCGGCAGCCCCAGCATTTT
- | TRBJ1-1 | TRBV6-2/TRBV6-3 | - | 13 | CASSYSSNTEAFF | TGTGCCAGCAGTTACAGCTCGAACACTGAAGCTTTCTTT
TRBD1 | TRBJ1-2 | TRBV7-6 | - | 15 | CASSPEQGAHYGYTF | TGTGCCAGCAGCCCGGAACAGGGGGCGCACTATGGCTACACCTTC
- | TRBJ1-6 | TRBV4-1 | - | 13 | CASSQEGISPLHF | TGCGCCAGCAGCCAGGAGGGTATTTCACCCCTCCACTTT
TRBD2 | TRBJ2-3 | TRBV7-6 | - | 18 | CASSSGLATKRHTDTQYF | TGTGCCAGCAGTTCGGGACTAGCGACAAAGAGACACACAGATACGCAGTATTTT
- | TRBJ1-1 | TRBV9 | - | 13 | CASSPRRNTEAFF | TGTGCCAGCAGCCCTCGTAGGAACACTGAAGCTTTCTTT
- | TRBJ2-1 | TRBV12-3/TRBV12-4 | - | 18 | CASSFRGSWAGEYNEQFF | TGTGCCAGCAGTTTCCGGGGGTCTTGGGCTGGGGAGTACAATGAGCAGTTCTTC
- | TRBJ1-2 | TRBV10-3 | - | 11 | CAITGGTAMTF | TGTGCCATCACGGGGGGCACAGCCATGACCTTC
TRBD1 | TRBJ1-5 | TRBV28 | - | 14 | CASRGDRENQPQHF | TGTGCCAGCAGGGGGGACAGGGAAAATCAGCCCCAGCATTTT
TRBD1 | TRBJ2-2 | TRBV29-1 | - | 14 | CSVGGQGSTGELFF | TGCAGCGTTGGGGGACAGGGGAGCACCGGGGAGCTGTTTTTT
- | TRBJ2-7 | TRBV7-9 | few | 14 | CASSLSGKPYEQYF | TGTGCCAGCAGCTTAAGTGGGAAACCCTACGAGCAGTACTTC
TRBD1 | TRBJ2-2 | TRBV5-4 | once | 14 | CASSSDRATGELFF | TGTGCCAGCAGCTCCGACAGGGCCACCGGGGAGCTGTTTTTT
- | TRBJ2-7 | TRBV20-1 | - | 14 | CSARFRLPDYEQYF | TGCAGTGCTAGATTCCGTCTACCGGATTACGAGCAGTACTTC
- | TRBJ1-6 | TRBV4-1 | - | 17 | CASSQVPRASYNSPLHF | TGCGCCAGCAGCCAAGTCCCCAGGGCCTCCTATAATTCACCCCTCCACTTT
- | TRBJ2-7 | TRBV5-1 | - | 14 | CASSKTDDSYEQYF | TGCGCCAGCAGCAAGACGGACGATTCCTACGAGCAGTACTTC
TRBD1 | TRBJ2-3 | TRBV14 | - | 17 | CASSQDPGQGYTDTQYF | TGTGCCAGCAGCCAAGATCCGGGACAGGGCTACACAGATACGCAGTATTTT
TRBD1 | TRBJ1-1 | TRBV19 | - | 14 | CASARGQMNTEAFF | TGTGCCAGTGCAAGGGGACAGATGAACACTGAAGCTTTCTTT
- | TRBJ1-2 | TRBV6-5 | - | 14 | CASSYSKRGDGYTF | TGTGCCAGCAGTTACTCGAAACGGGGGGATGGCTACACCTTC
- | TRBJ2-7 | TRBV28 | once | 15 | CASIPRRGYSYEQYF | TGTGCCAGCATCCCAAGGCGCGGTTACTCCTACGAGCAGTACTTC
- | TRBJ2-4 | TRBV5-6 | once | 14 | CASSLGTYKNIQYF | TGTGCCAGCAGCTTGGGGACTTACAAAAACATTCAGTACTTC
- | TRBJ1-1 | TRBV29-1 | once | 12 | CSVDGKNTEAFF | TGCAGCGTTGACGGCAAAAACACTGAAGCTTTCTTT
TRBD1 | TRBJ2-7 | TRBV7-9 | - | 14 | CASSLAQDRGWQYF | TGTGCCAGCAGCTTGGCCCAGGACAGGGGGTGGCAGTACTTC
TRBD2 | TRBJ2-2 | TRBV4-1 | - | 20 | CASRGPGTSGRAMDTGELFF | TGCGCCAGCAGAGGCCCGGGGACTAGCGGGAGGGCCATGGACACCGGGGAGCTGTTTTTT
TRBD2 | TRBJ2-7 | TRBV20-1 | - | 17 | CSAQAAWTSGPSYEQYF | TGCAGTGCCCAGGCTGCCTGGACTAGCGGGCCTTCCTACGAGCAGTACTTC
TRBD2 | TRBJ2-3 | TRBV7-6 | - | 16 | CASSLGSGRPTDTQYF | TGTGCCAGCAGCTTGGGTAGCGGGAGGCCCACAGATACGCAGTATTTT
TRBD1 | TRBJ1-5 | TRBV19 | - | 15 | CASSKGQVMNQPQHF | TGTGCCAGTAGCAAGGGACAGGTTATGAATCAGCCCCAGCATTTT
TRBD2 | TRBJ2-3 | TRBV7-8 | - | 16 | CASSALAGGLTDTQYF | TGTGCCAGCAGCGCGCTAGCGGGGGGGCTCACAGATACGCAGTATTTT
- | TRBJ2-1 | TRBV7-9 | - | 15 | CASSWGDSLYNEQFF | TGTGCCAGCAGCTGGGGGGACAGCTTATACAATGAGCAGTTCTTC
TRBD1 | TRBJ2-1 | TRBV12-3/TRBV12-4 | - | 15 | CASSLGHRGDNEQFF | TGTGCCAGCAGTTTAGGGCACAGGGGGGACAATGAGCAGTTCTTC
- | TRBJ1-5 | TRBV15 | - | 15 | CATSRAGQSNQPQHF | TGTGCCACCAGCAGAGCCGGACAGAGCAATCAGCCCCAGCATTTT
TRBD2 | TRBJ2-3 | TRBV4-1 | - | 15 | CASSQDPGGADTQYF | TGCGCCAGCAGCCAAGATCCGGGGGGGGCAGATACGCAGTATTTT
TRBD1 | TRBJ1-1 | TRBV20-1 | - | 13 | CSARTGEGTEAFF | TGCAGTGCTAGAACAGGGGAAGGCACTGAAGCTTTCTTT
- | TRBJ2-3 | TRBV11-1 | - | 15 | CASSLGGTSTDTQYF | TGTGCCAGCAGCTTAGGCGGAACTAGCACAGATACGCAGTATTTT
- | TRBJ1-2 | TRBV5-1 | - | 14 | CASSLFPGTYGYTF | TGCGCCAGCAGCTTGTTCCCGGGGACCTATGGCTACACCTTC
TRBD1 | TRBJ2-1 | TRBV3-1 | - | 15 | CASSPTGGKYNEQFF | TGTGCCAGCAGCCCCACAGGGGGCAAATACAATGAGCAGTTCTTC
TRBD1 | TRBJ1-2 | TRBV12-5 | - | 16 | CASGLATGFRAYGYTF | TGTGCTAGTGGTTTGGCGACAGGGTTCCGCGCATATGGCTACACCTTC